What follows is one T cell receptor (beta chain) and its context. Its antigen remains unknown. The sample is drawn from a study of lymphopenia after photon versus proton radiotherapy. Study-level results: Post-nadir TCR diversity decline inversely tracked overall survival among those who died. Only patients who died were analyzed for survival; proton advantage is unproven. After the lymphocyte nadir, photon-treated repertoires showed oligoclonal expansion, especially of CD8+ Temra cells. Under photons, naive T cells and diversity fell while effector/memory populations rose.

Libraries were prepared by immunoSEQ multiplex PCR; TCRdb keeps only in-frame clonotypes and omits some of them. The sample holds tens of thousands of clones, about 81% seen once. The CDR3 is 17 residues long. The germline CDR1 and CDR2 sequences are GTSNPN and SVGIG (reference sequence). V trimming: 2 bases; J trimming: 0 bases; junction bases outside the gene matches: 7. Sequencing was performed on peripheral blood, taken from a patient treated with proton-based radiotherapy. The rearrangement uses TRBV30 and TRBJ2-6; the match to TRBD2 covers 7 bases. This receptor was obtained from a man in his sixties with pancreatic cancer. The CDR3 DNA is TGTGCCTGGAGTACTGCGGGGGAGGACTCTGGGGCCAACGTCCTGACTTTC. Translating it yields CAWSTAGEDSGANVLTF.